This TCR beta chain originates from a study of cytomegalovirus exposure and HLA in healthy donors. Both 60 Vbeta primers and 13 Jbeta primers went into the PCR. This table comes from immunoSEQ multiplex PCR, and its TCRdb copy is limited to in-frame clones, with some not included. This table holds 150,000 to 200,000 clones, around 87% found once. Per germline, CDR1 SGHTS and CDR2 YDEGEE. The CDR3 extends over 18 amino acids. V was clipped by 4 bases and J by 1 base, with 20 bases between them. This TCR was sampled from a young woman in good health and CMV-seronegative. The specimen sequenced was PBMCs. The rearrangement links TRBV5-8 to TRBJ1-4; D is unresolved. Here the CDR3 reads CASSPSNVQIRTNEKLFF. Here the CDR3 DNA reads TGTGCCAGCAGCCCATCGAACGTACAGATCCGAACTAATGAAAAACTGTTTTTT.